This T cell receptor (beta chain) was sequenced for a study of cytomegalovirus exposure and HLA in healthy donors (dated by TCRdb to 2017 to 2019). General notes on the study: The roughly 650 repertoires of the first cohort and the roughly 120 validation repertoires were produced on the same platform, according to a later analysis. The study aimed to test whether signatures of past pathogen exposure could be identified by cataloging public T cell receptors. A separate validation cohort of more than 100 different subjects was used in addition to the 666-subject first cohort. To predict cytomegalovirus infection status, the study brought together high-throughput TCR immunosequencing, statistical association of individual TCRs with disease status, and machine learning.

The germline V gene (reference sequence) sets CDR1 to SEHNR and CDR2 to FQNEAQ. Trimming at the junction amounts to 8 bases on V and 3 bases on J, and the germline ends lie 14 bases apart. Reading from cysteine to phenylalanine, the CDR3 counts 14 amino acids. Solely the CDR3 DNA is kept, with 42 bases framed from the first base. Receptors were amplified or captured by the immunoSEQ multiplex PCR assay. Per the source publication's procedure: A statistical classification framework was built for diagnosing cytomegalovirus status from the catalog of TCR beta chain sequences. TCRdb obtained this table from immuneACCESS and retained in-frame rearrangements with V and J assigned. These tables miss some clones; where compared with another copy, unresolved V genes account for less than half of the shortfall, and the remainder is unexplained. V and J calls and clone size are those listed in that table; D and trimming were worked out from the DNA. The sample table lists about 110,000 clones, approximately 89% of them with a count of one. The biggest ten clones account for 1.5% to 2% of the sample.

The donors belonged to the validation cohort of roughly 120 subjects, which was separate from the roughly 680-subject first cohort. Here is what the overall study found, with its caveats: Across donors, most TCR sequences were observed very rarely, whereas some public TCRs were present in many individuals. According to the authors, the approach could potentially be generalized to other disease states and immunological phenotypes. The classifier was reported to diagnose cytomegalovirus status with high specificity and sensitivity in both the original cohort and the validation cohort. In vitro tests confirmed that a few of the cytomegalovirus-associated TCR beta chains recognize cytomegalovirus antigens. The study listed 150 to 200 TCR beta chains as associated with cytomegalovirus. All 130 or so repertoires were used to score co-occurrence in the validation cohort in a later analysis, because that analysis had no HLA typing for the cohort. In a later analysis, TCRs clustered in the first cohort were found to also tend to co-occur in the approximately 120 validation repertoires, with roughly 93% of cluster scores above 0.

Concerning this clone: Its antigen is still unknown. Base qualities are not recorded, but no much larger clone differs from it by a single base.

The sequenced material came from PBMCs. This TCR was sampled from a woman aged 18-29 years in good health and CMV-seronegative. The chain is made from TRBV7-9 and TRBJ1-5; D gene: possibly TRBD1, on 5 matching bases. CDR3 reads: CASSRGGDNQPQHF. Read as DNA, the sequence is TGTGCCAGCTCGCGGGGAGGGGACAATCAGCCCCAGCATTTT.